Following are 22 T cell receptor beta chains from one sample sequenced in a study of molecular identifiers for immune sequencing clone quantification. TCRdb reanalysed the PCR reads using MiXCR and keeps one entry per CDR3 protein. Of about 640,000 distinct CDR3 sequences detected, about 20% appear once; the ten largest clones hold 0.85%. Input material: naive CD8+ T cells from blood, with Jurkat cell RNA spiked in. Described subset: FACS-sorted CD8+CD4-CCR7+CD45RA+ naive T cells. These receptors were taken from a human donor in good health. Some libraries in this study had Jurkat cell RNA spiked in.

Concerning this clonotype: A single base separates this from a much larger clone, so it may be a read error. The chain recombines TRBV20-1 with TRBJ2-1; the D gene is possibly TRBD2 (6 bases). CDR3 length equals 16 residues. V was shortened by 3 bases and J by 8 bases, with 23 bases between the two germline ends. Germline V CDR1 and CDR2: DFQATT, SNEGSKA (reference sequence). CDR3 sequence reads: CSARIVRTIAPDEQFF. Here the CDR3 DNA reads TGCAGTGCTAGGATAGTTAGGACTATCGCTCCAGATGAGCAGTTCTTC.

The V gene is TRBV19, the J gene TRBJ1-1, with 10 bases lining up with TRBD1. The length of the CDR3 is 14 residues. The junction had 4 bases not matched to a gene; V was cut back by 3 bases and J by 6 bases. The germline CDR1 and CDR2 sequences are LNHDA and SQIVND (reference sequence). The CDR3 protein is CASSMTGGGSEAFF. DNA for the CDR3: TGTGCCAGTAGTATGACAGGGGGCGGTTCTGAAGCTTTCTTT.

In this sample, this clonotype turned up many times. In DNA form, the CDR3 reads TGTGCCAGCAGCTTCGGGGACAATCAGCCCCAGCATTTT. This translates into CASSFGDNQPQHF. The rearrangement uses TRBV5-6 and TRBJ1-5; D unresolved. Germline V CDR1 and CDR2: SGHDT, YYEEEE. V lost 2 bases and J 3 bases, leaving 6 bases between the germline ends. The CDR3 is made up of 13 amino acids.

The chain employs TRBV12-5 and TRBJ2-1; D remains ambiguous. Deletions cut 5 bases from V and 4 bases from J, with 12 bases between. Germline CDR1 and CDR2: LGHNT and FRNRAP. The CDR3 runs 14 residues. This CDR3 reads CASGPTPGYNEQFF. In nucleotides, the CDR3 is TGTGCTAGTGGTCCCACCCCTGGGTACAATGAGCAGTTCTTC. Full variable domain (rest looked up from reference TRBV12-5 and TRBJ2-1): DARVTQTPRHKVTEMGQEVTMRCQPILGHNTVFWYRQTMMQGLELLAYFRNRAPLDDSGMPKDRFSAEMPDATLATLKIQPSEPRDSAVYFCASGPTPGYNEQFFGPGTRLTVL.

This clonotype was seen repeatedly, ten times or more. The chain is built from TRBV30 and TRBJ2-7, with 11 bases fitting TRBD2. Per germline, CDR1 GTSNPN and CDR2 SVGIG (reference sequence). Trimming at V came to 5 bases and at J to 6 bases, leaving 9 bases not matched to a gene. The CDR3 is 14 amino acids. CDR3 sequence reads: CAWARSGGASEQYF. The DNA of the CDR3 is TGTGCCTGGGCCCGTAGCGGGGGGGCATCCGAGCAGTACTTC.

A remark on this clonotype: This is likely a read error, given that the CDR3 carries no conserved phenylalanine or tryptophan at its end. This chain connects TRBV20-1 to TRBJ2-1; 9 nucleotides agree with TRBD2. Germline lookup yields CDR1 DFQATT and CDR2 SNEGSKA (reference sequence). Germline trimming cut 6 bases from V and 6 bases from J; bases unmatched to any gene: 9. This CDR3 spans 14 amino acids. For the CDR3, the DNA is TGCAGTGCCAGGGAGACTAGCGGACTCAATGAGCAGTTCTCC. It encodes CSARETSGLNEQFS.

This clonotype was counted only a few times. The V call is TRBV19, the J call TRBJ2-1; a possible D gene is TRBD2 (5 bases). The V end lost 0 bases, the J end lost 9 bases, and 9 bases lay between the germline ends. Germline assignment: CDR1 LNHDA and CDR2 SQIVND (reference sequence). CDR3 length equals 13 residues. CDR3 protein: CASSIDLSAEQFF. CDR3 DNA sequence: TGTGCCAGTAGTATAGATCTTAGCGCTGAGCAGTTCTTC.

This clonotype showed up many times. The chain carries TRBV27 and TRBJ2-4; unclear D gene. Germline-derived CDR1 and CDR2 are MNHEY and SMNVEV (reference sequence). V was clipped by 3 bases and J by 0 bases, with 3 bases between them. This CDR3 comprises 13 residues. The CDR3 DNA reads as TGTGCCAGCAGTTTCGGAGCCAAAAACATTCAGTACTTC. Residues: CASSFGAKNIQYF.

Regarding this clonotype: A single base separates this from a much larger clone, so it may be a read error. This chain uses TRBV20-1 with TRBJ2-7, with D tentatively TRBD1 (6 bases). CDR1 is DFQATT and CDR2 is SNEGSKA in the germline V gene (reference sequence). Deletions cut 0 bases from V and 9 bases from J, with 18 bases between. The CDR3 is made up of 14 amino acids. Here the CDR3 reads CSARDLKGENGQYF. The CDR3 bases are TGCAGTGCTAGAGATCTTAAGGGGGAGAACGGGCAGTACTTC.

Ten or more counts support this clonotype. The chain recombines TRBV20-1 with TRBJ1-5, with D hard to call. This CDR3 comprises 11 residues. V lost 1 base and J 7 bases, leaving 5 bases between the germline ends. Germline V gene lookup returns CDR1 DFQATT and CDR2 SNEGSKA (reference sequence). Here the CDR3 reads CSARGGQPQHF. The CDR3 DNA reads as TGCAGTGCTAGAGGAGGACAGCCCCAGCATTTT.

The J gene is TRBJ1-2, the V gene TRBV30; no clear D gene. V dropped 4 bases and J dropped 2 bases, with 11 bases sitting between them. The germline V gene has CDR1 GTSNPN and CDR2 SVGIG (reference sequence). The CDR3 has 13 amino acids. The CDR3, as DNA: TGTGCCTGGACTTCAGCCGTGAACTATGGCTACACCTTC. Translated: CAWTSAVNYGYTF.

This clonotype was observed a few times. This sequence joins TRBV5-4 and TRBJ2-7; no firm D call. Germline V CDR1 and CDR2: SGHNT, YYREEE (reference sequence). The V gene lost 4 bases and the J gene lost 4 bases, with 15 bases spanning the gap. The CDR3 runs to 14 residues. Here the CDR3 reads CASSTAPLGYEQYV. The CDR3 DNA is TGTGCCAGCAGCACGGCTCCCCTTGGGTACGAGCAGTACGTC.

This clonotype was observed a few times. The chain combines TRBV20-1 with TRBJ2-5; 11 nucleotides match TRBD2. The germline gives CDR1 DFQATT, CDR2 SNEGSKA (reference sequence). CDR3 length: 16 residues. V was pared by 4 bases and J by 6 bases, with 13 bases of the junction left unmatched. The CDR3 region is CSAKGLAGGRGQTQYF. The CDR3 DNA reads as TGCAGTGCTAAGGGGCTAGCGGGGGGCCGGGGGCAGACCCAGTACTTC.

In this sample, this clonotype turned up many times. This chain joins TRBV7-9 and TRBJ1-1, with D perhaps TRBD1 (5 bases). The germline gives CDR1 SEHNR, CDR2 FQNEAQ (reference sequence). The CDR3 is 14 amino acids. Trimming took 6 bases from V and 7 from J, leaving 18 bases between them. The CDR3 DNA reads TGTGCCAGCAGTCTAGATGGGGCGCGAAATGAAGCTTTCTTT. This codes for CASSLDGARNEAFF.

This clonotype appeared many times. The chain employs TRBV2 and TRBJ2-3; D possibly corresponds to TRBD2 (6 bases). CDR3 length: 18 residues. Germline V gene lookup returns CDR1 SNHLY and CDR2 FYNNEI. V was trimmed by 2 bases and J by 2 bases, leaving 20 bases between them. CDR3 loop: CASSETIVGTGVTDTQYF. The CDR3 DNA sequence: TGTGCCAGCAGTGAAACCATCGTCGGTACGGGGGTCACAGATACGCAGTATTTT.

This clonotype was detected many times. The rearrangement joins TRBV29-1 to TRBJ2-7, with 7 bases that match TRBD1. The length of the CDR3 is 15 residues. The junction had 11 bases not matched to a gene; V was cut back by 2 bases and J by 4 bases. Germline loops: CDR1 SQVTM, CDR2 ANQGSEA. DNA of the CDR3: TGCAGCGTTGAATGGGCGGTGCAGGGGGAGTACGAGCAGTACTTC. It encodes CSVEWAVQGEYEQYF.

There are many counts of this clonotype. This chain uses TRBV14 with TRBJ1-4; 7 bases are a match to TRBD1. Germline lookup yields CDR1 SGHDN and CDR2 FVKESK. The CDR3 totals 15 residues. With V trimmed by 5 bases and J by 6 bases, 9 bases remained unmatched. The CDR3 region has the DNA TGTGCCAGCAGCTCTACAGGGGAGGTGGATGAAAAACTGTTTTTT. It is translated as CASSSTGEVDEKLFF.

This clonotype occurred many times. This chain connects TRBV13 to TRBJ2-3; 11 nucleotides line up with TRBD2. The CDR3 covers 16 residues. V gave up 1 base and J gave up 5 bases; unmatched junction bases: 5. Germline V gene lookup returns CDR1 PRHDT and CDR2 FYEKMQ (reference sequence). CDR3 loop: CASSLEGLAEQDTQYF. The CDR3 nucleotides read TGTGCCAGCAGCTTAGAGGGACTAGCGGAGCAAGATACGCAGTATTTT.

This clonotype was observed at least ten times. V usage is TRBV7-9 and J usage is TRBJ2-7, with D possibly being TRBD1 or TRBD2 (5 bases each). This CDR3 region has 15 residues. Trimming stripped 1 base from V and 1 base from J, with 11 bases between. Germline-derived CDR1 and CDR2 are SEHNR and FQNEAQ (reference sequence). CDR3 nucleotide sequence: TGTGCCAGCAGCTTAGTGACGGGGCCGTCCTACGAGCAGTACTTC. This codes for CASSLVTGPSYEQYF.

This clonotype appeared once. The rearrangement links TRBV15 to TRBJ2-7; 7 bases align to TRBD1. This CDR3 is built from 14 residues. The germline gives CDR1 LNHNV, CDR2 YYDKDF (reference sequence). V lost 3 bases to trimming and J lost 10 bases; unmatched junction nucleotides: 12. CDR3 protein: CATSSQQTGWEQYF. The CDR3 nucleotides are TGTGCCACCAGCAGCCAACAGACAGGGTGGGAACAGTACTTC.

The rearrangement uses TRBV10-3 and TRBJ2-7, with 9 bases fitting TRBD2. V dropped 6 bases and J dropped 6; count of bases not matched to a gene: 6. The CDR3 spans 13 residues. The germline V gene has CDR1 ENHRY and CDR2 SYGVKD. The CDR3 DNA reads TGTGCCATCAGGGGACTAGCCCCTGCCGAGCAGTACTTC. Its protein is CAIRGLAPAEQYF.

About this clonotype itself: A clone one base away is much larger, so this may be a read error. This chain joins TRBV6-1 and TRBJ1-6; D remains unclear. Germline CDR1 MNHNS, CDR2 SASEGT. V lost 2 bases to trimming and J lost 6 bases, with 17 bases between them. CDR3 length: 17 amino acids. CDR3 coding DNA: TGTGCCAGCAGTGAACCCACTCGACCTGGCCCTAATTCACCCCTCCACTTT. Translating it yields CASSEPTRPGPNSPLHF.